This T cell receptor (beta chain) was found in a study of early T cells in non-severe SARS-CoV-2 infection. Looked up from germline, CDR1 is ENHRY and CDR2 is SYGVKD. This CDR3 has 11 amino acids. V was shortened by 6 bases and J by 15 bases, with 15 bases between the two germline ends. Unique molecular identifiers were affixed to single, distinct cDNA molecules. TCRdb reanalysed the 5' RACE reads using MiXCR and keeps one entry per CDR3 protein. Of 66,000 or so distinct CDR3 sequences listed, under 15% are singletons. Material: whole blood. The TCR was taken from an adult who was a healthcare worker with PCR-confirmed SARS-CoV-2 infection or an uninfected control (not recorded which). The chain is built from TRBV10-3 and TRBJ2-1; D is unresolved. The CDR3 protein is CAIRRGTEMFF. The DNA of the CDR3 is TGTGCCATCAGGAGAGGTACTGAGATGTTCTTC.